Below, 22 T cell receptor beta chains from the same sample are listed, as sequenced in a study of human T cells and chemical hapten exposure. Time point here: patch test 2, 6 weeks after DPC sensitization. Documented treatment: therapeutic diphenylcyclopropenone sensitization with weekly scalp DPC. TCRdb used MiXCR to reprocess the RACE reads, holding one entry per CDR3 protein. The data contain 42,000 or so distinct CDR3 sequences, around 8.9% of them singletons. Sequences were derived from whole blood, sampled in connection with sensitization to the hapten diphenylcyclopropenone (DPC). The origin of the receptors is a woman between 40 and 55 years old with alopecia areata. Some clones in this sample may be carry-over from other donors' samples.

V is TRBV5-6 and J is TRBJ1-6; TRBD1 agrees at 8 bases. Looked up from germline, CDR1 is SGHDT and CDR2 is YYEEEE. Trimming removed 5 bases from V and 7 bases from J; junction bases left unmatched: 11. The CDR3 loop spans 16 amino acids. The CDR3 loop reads CASRDRALSVNSPLHF. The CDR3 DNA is TGTGCCAGCAGGGACAGGGCTTTGTCTGTCAATTCACCCCTCCACTTT.

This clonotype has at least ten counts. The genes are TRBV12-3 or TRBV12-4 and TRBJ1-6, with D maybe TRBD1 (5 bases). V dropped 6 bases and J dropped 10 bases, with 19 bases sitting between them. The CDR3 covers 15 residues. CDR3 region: CASRPEAVPGSPLHF. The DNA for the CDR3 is TGTGCCAGCAGACCCGAGGCCGTTCCAGGGTCACCCCTCCACTTT.

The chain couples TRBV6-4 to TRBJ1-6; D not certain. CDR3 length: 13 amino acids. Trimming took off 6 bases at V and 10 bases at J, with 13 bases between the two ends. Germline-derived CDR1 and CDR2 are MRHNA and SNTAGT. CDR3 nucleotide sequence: TGTGCCAGCAGCCCGTCGGAGGGCTCACCCCTCCACTTT. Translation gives CASSPSEGSPLHF.

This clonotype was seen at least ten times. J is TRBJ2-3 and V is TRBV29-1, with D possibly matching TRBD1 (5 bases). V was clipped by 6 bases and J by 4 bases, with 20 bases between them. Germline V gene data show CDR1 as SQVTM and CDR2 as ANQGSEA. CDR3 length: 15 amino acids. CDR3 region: CSVGPTGFRADTQYF. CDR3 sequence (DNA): TGCAGCGTGGGGCCTACAGGATTTAGGGCAGATACGCAGTATTTT.

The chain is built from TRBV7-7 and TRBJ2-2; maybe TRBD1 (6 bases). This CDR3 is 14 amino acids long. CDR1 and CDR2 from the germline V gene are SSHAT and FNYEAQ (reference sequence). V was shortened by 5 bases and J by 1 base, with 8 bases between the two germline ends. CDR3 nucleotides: TGTGCCAGCAGCGTGGGACAGAACACCGGGGAGCTGTTTTTT. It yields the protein CASSVGQNTGELFF.

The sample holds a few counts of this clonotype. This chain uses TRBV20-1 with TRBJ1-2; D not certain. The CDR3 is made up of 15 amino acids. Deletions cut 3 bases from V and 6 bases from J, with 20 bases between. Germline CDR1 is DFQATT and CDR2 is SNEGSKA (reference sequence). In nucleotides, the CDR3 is TGCAGTGCTAGTCTTTCCAATTCGGGAATCGATGGCTACACCTTC. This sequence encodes CSASLSNSGIDGYTF.

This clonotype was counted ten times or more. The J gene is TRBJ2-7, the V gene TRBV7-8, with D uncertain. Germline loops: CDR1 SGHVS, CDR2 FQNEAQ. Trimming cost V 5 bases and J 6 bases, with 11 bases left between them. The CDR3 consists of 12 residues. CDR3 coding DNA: TGTGCCAGCAGCCCGACCCGTGGCGAGCAGTACTTC. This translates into CASSPTRGEQYF.

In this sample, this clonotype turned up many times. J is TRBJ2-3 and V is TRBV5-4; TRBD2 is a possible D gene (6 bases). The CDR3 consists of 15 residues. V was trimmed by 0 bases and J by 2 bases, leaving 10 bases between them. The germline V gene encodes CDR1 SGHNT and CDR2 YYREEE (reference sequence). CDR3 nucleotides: TGTGCCAGCAGCTTGGTGGCGGGGCACACAGATACGCAGTATTTT. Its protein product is CASSLVAGHTDTQYF.

CDR3 DNA: TGCAGTGCTCCGATAGGGGGGGGCGGAGATACGCAGTATTTT. This encodes CSAPIGGGGDTQYF. The chain couples TRBV20-1 to TRBJ2-3, with D perhaps TRBD2 (7 bases). Trimming cost V 5 bases and J 5 bases, with 17 bases left between them. The CDR3 length is 14 residues. The germline gives CDR1 DFQATT, CDR2 SNEGSKA (reference sequence).

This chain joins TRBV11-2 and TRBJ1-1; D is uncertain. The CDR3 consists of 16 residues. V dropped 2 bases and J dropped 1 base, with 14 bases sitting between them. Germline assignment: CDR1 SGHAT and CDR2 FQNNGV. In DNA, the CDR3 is TGTGCCAGCAGCTTAAGGGCGGTCAACTGGAACACTGAAGCTTTCTTT. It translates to CASSLRAVNWNTEAFF.

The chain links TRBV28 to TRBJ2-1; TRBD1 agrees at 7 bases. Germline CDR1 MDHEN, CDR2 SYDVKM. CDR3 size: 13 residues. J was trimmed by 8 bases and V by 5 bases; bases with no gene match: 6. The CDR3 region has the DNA TGTGCCAGCAGTACTTACAGGGGCGATGAGCAGTTCTTC. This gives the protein CASSTYRGDEQFF.

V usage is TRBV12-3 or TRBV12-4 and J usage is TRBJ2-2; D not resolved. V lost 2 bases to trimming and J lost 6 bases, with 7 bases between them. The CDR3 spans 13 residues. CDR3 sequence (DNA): TGTGCCAGCAGTTTAACTCGAGCCGGGGAGCTGTTTTTT. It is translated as CASSLTRAGELFF.

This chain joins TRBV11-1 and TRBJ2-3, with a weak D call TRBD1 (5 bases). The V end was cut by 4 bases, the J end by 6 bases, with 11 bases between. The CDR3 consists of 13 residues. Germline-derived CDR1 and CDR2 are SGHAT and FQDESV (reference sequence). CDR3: CASSSGLEDTQYF. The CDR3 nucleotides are TGTGCCAGCAGCTCAGGGTTAGAGGATACGCAGTATTTT.

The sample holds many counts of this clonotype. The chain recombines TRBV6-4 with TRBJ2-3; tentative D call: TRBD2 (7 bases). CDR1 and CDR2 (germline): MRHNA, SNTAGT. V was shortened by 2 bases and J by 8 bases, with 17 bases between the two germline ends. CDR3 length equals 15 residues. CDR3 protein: CASSDHAGAGSTQYF. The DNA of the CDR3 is TGTGCCAGCAGTGACCATGCGGGGGCCGGATCTACGCAGTATTTT.

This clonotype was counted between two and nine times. The CDR3 DNA reads TGTGCCAGCAGCCAAGGGAGTGGTCGACAGGGGCGCACAGATACGCAGTATTTT. As protein: CASSQGSGRQGRTDTQYF. The V and J genes are TRBV14 and TRBJ2-3; TRBD1 aligns across 8 bases. J was trimmed by 1 base and V by 1 base; bases with no gene match: 10. CDR3 length: 18 residues. Germline CDR1 SGHDN, CDR2 FVKESK.

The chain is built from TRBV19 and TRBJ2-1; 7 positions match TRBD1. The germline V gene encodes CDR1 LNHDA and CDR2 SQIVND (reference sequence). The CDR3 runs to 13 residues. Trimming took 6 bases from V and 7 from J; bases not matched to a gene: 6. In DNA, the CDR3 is TGTGCCAGTAGGGGTCAGGGGGTAAATGAGCAGTTCTTC. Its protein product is CASRGQGVNEQFF. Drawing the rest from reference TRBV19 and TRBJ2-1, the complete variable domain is DGGITQSPKYLFRKEGQNVTLSCEQNLNHDAMYWYRQDPGQGLRLIYYSQIVNDFQKGDIAEGYSVSREKKESFPLTVTSAQKNPTAFYLCASRGQGVNEQFFGPGTRLTVL.

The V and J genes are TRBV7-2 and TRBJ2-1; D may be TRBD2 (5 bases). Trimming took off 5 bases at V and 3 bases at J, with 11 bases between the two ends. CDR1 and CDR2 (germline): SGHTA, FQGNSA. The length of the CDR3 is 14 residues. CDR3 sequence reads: CASSPPGYYNEQFF. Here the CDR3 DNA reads TGTGCCAGCAGCCCCCCGGGGTACTACAATGAGCAGTTCTTC.

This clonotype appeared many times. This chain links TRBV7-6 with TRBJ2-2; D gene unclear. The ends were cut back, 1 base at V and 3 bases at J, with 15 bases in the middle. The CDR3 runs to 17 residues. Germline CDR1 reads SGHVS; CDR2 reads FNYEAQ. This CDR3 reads CASSLVSPRRYTGELFF. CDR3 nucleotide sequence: TGTGCCAGCAGCTTAGTCTCGCCGCGTAGATACACCGGGGAGCTGTTTTTT.

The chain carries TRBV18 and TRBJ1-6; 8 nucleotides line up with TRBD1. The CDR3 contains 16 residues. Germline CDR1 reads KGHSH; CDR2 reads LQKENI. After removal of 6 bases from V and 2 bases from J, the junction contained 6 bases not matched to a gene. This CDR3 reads CASSFGQGAYNSPLHF. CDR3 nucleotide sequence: TGTGCCAGCTCGTTCGGACAGGGAGCCTATAATTCACCCCTCCACTTT.

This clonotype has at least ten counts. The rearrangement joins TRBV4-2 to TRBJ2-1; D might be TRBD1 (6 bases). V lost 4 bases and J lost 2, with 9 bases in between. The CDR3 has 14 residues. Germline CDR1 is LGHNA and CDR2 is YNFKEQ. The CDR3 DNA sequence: TGTGCCAGCAGCCTTGAGGGGGCCTACAATGAGCAGTTCTTC. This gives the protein CASSLEGAYNEQFF.

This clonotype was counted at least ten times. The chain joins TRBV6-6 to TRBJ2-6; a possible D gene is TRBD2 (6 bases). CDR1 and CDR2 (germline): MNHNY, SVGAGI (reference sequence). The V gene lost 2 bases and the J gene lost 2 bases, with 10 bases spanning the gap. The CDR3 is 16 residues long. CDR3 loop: CASSYPSGAGANVLTF. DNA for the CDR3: TGTGCCAGCAGTTACCCTTCGGGGGCTGGGGCCAACGTCCTGACTTTC.

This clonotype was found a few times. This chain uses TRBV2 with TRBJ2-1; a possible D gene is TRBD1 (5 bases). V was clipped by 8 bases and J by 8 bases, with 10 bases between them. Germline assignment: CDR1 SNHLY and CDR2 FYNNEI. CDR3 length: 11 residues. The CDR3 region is CASLGADEQFF. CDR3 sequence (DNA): TGTGCCAGCCTTGGGGCGGATGAGCAGTTCTTC.